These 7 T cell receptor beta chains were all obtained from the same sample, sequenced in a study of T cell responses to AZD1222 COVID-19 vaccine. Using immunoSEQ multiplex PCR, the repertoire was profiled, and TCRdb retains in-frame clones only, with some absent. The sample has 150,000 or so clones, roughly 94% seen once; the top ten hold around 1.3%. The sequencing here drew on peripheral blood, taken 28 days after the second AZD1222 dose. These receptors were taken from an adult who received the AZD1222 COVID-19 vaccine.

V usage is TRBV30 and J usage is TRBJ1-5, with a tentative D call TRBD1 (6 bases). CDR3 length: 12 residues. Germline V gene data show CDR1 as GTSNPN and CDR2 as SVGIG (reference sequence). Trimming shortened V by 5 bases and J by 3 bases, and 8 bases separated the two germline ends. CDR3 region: CAWQGPNQPQHF. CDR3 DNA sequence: TGTGCCTGGCAGGGGCCCAATCAGCCCCAGCATTTT.

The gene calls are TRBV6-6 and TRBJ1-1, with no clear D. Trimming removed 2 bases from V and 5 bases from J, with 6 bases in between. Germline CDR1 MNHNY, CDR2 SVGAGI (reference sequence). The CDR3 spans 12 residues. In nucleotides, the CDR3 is TGTGCCAGCAGTTACGCAGCGACTGAAGCTTTCTTT. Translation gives CASSYAATEAFF.

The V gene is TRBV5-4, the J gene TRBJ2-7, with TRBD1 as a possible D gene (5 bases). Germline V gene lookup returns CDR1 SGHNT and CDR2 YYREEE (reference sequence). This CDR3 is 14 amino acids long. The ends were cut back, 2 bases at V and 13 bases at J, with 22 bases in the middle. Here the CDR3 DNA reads TGTGCCAGCAGCTTCACAGGCGGTAACGACGCGGATTACTTC. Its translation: CASSFTGGNDADYF.

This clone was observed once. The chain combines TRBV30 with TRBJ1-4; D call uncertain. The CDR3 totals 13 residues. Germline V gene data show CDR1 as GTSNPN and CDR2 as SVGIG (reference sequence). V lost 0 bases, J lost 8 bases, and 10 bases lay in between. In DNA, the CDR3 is TGTGCCTGGAGTGTATCGCCGGGGGAAAAACTGTTTTTT. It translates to CAWSVSPGEKLFF.

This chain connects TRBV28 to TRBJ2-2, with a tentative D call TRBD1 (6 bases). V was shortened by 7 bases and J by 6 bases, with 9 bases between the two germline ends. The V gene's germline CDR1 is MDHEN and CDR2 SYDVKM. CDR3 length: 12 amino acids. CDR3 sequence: CASTAGAGELFF. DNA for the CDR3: TGTGCCAGCACCGCAGGGGCCGGGGAGCTGTTTTTT.

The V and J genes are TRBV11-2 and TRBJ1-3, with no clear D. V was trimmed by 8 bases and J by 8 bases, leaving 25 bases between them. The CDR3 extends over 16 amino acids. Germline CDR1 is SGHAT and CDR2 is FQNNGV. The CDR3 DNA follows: TGTGCCAGCGGGATCCCTGTGTTTCAGAAAAGGGACACCATATATTTT. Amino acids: CASGIPVFQKRDTIYF.

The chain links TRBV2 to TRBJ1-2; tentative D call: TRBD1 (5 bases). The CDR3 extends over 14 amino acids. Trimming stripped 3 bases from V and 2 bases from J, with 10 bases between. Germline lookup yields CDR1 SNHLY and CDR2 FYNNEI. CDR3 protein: CASSEARANYGYTF. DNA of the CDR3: TGTGCCAGCAGTGAGGCCAGGGCGAACTATGGCTACACCTTC.